The following is a T cell receptor beta chain sequence with its context. Its target is not known. The repertoire was sequenced with immunoSEQ multiplex PCR; TCRdb's copy has only in-frame clones and lacks some. The table has over a million clones, over 95% seen once. The sample belongs to a study of shared clonotypes between healthy human individuals. Study overall: Per donor, three plates held CD4 naive cells, three held CD4 memory, two held CD8 naive and one held CD8 memory. Study-wide points: Sample collection involved blood only; tissue repertoires are likely different.

The CDR3 sequence is 18 residues long. The ends lost 4 bases at V and 4 bases at J; junction bases unmatched: 15. Germline V gene data show CDR1 as MNHNS and CDR2 as SASEGT. The chain couples TRBV6-1 to TRBJ1-3, with TRBD1 matching over 8 bases. The clonotype originates from a man under 40 in good health. The sequenced material came from naive CD4+ T cells sorted from blood. Subset indicated: CD45RA+ positively selected. The CDR3 here is CASSGKRTGWVMGNTIYF. The CDR3 DNA follows: TGTGCCAGCAGTGGAAAACGGACAGGGTGGGTGATGGGAAACACCATATATTTT.